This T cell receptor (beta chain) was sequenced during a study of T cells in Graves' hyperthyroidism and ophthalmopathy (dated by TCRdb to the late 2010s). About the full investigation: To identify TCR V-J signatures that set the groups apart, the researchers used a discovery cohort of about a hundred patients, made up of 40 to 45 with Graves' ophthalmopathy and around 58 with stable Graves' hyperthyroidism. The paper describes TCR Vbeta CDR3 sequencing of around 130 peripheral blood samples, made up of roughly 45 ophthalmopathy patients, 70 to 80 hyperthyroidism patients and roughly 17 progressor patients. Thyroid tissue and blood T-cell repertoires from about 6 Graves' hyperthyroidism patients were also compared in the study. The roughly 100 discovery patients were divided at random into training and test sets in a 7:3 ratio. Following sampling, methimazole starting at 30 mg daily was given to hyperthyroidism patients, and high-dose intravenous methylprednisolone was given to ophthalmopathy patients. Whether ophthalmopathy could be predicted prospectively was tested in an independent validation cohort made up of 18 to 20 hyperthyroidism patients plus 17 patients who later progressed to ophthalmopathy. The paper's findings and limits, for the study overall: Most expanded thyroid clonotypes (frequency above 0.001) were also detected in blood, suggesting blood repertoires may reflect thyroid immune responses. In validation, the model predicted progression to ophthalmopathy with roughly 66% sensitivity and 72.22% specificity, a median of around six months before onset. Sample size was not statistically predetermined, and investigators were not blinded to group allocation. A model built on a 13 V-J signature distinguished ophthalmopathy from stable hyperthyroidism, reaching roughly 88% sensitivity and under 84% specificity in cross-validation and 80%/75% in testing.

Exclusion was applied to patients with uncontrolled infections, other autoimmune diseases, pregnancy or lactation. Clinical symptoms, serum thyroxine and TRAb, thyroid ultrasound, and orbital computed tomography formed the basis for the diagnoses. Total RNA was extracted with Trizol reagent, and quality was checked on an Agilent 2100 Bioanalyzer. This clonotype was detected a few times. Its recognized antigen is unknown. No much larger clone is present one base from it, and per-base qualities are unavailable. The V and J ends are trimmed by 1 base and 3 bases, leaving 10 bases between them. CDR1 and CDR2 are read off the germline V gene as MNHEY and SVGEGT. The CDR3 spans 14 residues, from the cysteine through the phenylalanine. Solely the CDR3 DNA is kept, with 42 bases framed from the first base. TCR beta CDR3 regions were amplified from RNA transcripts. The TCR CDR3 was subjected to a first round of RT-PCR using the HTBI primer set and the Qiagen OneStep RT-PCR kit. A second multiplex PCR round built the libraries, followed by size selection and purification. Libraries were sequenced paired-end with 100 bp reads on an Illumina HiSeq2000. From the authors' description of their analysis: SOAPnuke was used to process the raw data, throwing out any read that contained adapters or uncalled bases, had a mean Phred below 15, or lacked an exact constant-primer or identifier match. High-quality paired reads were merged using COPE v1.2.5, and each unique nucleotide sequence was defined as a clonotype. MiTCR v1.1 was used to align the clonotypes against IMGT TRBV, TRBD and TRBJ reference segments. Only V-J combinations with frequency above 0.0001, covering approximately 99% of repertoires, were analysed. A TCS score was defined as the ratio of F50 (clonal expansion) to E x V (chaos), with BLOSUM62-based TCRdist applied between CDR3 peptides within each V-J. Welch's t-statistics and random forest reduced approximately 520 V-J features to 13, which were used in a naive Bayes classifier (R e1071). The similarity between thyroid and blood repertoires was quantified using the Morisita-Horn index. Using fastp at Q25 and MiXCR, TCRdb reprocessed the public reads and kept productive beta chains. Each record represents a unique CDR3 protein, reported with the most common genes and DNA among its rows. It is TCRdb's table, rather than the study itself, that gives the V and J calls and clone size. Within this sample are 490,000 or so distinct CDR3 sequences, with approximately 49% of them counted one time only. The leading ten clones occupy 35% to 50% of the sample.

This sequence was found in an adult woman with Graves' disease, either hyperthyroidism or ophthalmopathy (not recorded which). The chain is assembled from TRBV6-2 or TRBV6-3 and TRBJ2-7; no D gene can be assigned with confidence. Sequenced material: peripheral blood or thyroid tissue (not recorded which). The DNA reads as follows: TGTGCCAGCAGTTACTACGGGTCCCACTACGAGCAGTACTTC. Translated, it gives CASSYYGSHYEQYF.